The entry that follows covers one TCR beta chain sequence. In germline, CDR1 is LNHDA, CDR2 SQIVND (reference sequence). The CDR3 has 14 residues. Trimming stripped 5 bases from V and 2 bases from J, with 12 bases between. This sample is drawn from a study of PD-L1 blockade in urothelial cancer. Study summary: Blood analyses occurred 3 weeks (second dose) and 6 weeks post treatment start.

This table comes from immunoSEQ multiplex PCR, and its TCRdb copy is limited to in-frame clones, with some not included. Of tens of thousands of clones in the sample, 85% to 95% are singletons; the top ten hold approximately 10%. This chain uses TRBV19 with TRBJ2-5; a weak D match, TRBD2 (6 bases). The source of this sequence is a man in his 60s with urothelial cancer. The source was PBMCs, collected around atezolizumab (anti-PD-L1) treatment. The CDR3 nucleotides are TGTGCCAGTAGTCAGCGGGCCCCGCAAGAGACCCAGTACTTC. As protein: CASSQRAPQETQYF.